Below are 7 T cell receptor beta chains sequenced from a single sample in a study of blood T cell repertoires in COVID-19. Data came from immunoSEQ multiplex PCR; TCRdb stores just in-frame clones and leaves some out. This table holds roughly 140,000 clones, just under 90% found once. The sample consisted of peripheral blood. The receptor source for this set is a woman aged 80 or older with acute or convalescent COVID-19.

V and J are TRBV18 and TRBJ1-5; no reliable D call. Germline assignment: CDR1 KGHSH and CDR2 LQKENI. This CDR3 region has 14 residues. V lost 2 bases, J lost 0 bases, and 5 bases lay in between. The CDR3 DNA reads TGTGCCAGCTCACCAGTAGATAGCAATCAGCCCCAGCATTTT. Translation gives CASSPVDSNQPQHF.

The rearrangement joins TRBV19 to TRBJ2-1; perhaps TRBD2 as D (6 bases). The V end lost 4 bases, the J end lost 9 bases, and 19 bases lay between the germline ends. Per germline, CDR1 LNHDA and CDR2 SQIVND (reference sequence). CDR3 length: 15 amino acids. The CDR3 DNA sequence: TGTGCCAGTAGTAAACGGGGGACCCGAATAAGTGAGCAGTTCTTC. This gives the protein CASSKRGTRISEQFF. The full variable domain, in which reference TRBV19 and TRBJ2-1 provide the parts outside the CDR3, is DGGITQSPKYLFRKEGQNVTLSCEQNLNHDAMYWYRQDPGQGLRLIYYSQIVNDFQKGDIAEGYSVSREKKESFPLTVTSAQKNPTAFYLCASSKRGTRISEQFFGPGTRLTVL.

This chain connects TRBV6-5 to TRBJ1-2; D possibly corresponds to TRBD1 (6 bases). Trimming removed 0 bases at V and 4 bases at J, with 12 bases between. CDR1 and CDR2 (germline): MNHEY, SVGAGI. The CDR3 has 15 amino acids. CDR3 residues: CASSYSYRAAYGYTF. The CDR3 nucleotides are TGTGCCAGCAGTTACTCGTACAGGGCGGCCTATGGCTACACCTTC.

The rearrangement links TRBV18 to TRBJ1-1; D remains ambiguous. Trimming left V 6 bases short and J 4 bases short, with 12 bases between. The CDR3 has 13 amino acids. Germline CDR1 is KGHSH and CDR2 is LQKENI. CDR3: CASSESTITEAFF. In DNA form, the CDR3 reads TGTGCCAGCTCCGAGTCGACAATCACTGAAGCTTTCTTT. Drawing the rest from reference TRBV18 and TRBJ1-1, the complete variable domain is NAGVMQNPRHLVRRRGQEARLRCSPMKGHSHVYWYRQLPEEGLKFMVYLQKENIIDESGMPKERFSAEFPKEGPSILRIQQVVRGDSAAYFCASSESTITEAFFGQGTRLTVV.

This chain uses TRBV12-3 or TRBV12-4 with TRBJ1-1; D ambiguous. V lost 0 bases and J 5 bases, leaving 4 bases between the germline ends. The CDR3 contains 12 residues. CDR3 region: CASSLAGTEAFF. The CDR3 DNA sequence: TGTGCCAGCAGTTTAGCCGGGACTGAAGCTTTCTTT.

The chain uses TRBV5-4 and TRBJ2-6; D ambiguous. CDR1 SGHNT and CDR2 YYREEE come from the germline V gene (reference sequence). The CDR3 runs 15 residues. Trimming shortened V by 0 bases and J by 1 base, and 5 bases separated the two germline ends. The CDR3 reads CASSLVGSGANVLTF. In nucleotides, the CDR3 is TGTGCCAGCAGCTTGGTCGGGTCTGGGGCCAACGTCCTGACTTTC.

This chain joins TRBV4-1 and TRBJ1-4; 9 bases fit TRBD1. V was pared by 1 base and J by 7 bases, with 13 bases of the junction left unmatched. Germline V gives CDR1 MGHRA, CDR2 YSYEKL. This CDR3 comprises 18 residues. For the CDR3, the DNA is TGCGCCAGCAGCCAAGTACCGGGACAGGGCGGATTGGGTGAAAAACTGTTTTTT. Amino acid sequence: CASSQVPGQGGLGEKLFF.